Below are 15 T cell receptor beta chains sequenced from a single sample in a study of shared clonotypes between healthy human individuals. Using immunoSEQ multiplex PCR, the repertoire was profiled, and TCRdb retains in-frame clones only, with some absent. The profile covers 650,000 to 800,000 clones, with just under 75% appearing a single time and approximately 1.8% taken by the ten largest. What was sequenced was memory CD4+ T cells sorted from blood. The subset is: CD45RA-negative fraction. The receptors stem from a woman in her twenties or thirties in good health.

The chain joins TRBV28 to TRBJ2-7, with D possibly matching TRBD1 (5 bases). Trimming stripped 6 bases from V and 2 bases from J, with 8 bases between. Germline V CDR1 and CDR2: MDHEN, SYDVKM. The CDR3 sequence is 12 residues long. The CDR3 protein is CASRGQTYEQYF. The DNA for the CDR3 is TGTGCCAGCAGAGGACAAACCTACGAGCAGTACTTC.

The chain uses TRBV19 and TRBJ2-5; tentatively, D is TRBD1 (6 bases). The CDR3 covers 15 residues. Trimming left V 3 bases short and J 2 bases short, with 13 bases between. Germline lookup yields CDR1 LNHDA and CDR2 SQIVND (reference sequence). In DNA form, the CDR3 reads TGTGCCAGTAGTATCAGGGGCCCCGGACAAGAGACCCAGTACTTC. This sequence encodes CASSIRGPGQETQYF.

The CDR3, as DNA: TGCGCCAGCAGCTTATACAGCCTACGGGGGGAGACCCAGTACTTC. Its translation: CASSLYSLRGETQYF. V and J are TRBV5-1 and TRBJ2-5, with D perhaps matching TRBD2 (6 bases). Trimming took off 2 bases at V and 5 bases at J, with 16 bases between the two ends. CDR1 and CDR2 from the germline V gene are SGHRS and YFSETQ. This CDR3 is built from 15 residues.

This rearrangement joins TRBV5-1 to TRBJ2-7; D unresolved. This CDR3 contains 11 residues. In germline, CDR1 is SGHRS, CDR2 YFSETQ. V lost 3 bases to trimming and J lost 2 bases, with 3 bases between them. CDR3 coding DNA: TGCGCCAGCAGCTCCGCCTACGAGCAGTACTTC. This sequence encodes CASSSAYEQYF.

This chain joins TRBV5-1 and TRBJ1-2; D perhaps matches TRBD1 (5 bases). This CDR3 region has 14 residues. The germline V and J ends were trimmed by 0 bases and 8 bases, with 14 bases remaining between them. Germline V lookup: CDR1 SGHRS, CDR2 YFSETQ. CDR3 residues: CASSLARTGDGYTF. The CDR3 DNA reads as TGCGCCAGCAGCTTGGCACGGACGGGGGACGGCTACACCTTC.

The J gene is TRBJ1-2, the V gene TRBV28; the D gene is possibly TRBD1 (6 bases). Germline CDR1 MDHEN, CDR2 SYDVKM. The CDR3 is made up of 16 amino acids. The V end was cut by 6 bases, the J end by 0 bases, with 17 bases between. The DNA of the CDR3 is TGTGCCAGCAGCCTACGGGGGGCGGGAGCTAACTATGGCTACACCTTC. Translating gives CASSLRGAGANYGYTF.

The chain is built from TRBV5-1 and TRBJ2-7; D perhaps matches TRBD1 (6 bases). The germline V gene encodes CDR1 SGHRS and CDR2 YFSETQ. This CDR3 is 14 amino acids long. V dropped 3 bases and J dropped 5 bases, with 15 bases sitting between them. The chain's CDR3 is CASSSWGRRDEQYF. The CDR3 coding sequence is TGCGCCAGCAGCTCCTGGGGGCGCCGGGACGAGCAGTACTTC.

The CDR3 sequence: CASSVAGQGYEQYF. Written as DNA, the CDR3 is TGTGCCAGCAGCGTAGCGGGACAGGGCTACGAGCAGTACTTC. The chain recombines TRBV9 with TRBJ2-7, with 9 bases lining up with TRBD1. This CDR3 has 14 residues. V was pared by 0 bases and J by 3 bases, with 1 base of the junction left unmatched. Germline assignment: CDR1 SGDLS and CDR2 YYNGEE.

The chain carries TRBV29-1 and TRBJ2-3; 10 bases line up with TRBD2. The CDR3 is 15 residues long. Germline assignment: CDR1 SQVTM and CDR2 ANQGSEA. V gave up 4 bases and J gave up 3 bases; unmatched junction bases: 7. This CDR3 reads CSVVSPSGSTDTQYF. In DNA form, the CDR3 reads TGCAGCGTTGTTTCTCCTAGCGGGAGTACAGATACGCAGTATTTT.

The chain employs TRBV5-1 and TRBJ1-5; TRBD1 might be the D (6 bases). V lost 0 bases and J lost 4, with 11 bases in between. The CDR3 length is 15 residues. Germline V gene sequence: CDR1 SGHRS, CDR2 YFSETQ. The CDR3 nucleotides are TGCGCCAGCAGCTTGGCGGGGGGCGTAAATCAGCCCCAGCATTTT. This codes for CASSLAGGVNQPQHF. The variable domain in full, completed from reference TRBV5-1 and TRBJ1-5, reads KAGVTQTPRYLIKTRGQQVTLSCSPISGHRSVSWYQQTPGQGLQFLFEYFSETQRNKGNFPGRFSGRQFSNSRSEMNVSTLELGDSALYLCASSLAGGVNQPQHFGDGTRLSIL.

The rearrangement uses TRBV28 and TRBJ2-2; the match to TRBD2 covers 7 bases. The CDR3 totals 16 residues. Unmatched junction bases numbered 12, after V lost 4 bases and J lost 7 bases. CDR1 and CDR2 from the germline V gene are MDHEN and SYDVKM. Here the CDR3 reads CASSSPSGKDGGELFF. The CDR3 nucleotides are TGTGCCAGCAGTTCACCCAGCGGGAAGGACGGCGGGGAGCTGTTTTTT.

V and J are TRBV7-3 and TRBJ2-7; D gene unclear. V shed 0 bases and J shed 2 bases, with 11 bases lying between them. Germline V gene lookup returns CDR1 SGHTA and CDR2 FQGTGA. The CDR3 contains 15 residues. This CDR3 reads CASSLTKGSTYEQYF. The CDR3 DNA reads as TGTGCCAGCAGCTTAACAAAGGGTTCCACCTACGAGCAGTACTTC. Supplemented by reference TRBV7-3 and TRBJ2-7, the full variable domain reads GAGVSQTPSNKVTEKGKYVELRCDPISGHTALYWYRQSLGQGPEFLIYFQGTGAADDSGLPNDRFFAVRPEGSVSTLKIQRTERGDSAVYLCASSLTKGSTYEQYFGPGTRLTVT.

The chain uses TRBV28 and TRBJ1-5; possibly TRBD1 for D (5 bases). CDR3 length equals 14 residues. V lost 5 bases and J 3 bases, leaving 11 bases between the germline ends. Germline assignment: CDR1 MDHEN and CDR2 SYDVKM. The CDR3, as DNA: TGTGCCAGCAGTCGGCAGGGACCCAATCAGCCCCAGCATTTT. Translated: CASSRQGPNQPQHF.

The chain uses TRBV28 and TRBJ2-7; D is tentatively TRBD1 or TRBD2 (6 bases each). Germline V gene lookup returns CDR1 MDHEN and CDR2 SYDVKM. Trimming shortened V by 3 bases and J by 3 bases, and 15 bases separated the two germline ends. CDR3 length equals 15 residues. CDR3 sequence reads: CASSLLGGGSYEQYF. CDR3 DNA sequence: TGTGCCAGCAGTTTGTTAGGAGGGGGAAGCTACGAGCAGTACTTC.

As for this clone: This may arise from a read error, as a much more abundant clone is one base away. The V call is TRBV28, the J call TRBJ2-7, with 7 positions matching TRBD2. This CDR3 has 13 residues. Germline values: CDR1 MDHEN, CDR2 SYDVKM. Trimming removed 2 bases from V and 2 bases from J; junction bases left unmatched: 0. CDR3 coding DNA: TGTGCCAGCAGTTTAGCGGGAGCCTACGAGCAGTACTTC. It yields the protein CASSLAGAYEQYF.